Listed here is a single TCR beta chain. The antigen remains unidentified. This sample stems from a study of Ad26.COV2.S vaccination and SARS-CoV-2 variants. Overall study context: Ad26.COV2.S was injected intramuscularly once or twice, 56 days apart. General study points: Possible underestimation of total T cell responses by the TCR breadth and depth analyses was noted.

TCRdb's copy holds only in-frame clones and misses some; the assay was immunoSEQ multiplex PCR. The table shows 350,000 to 500,000 clones, with 80% to 95% occurring only once. The CDR3 loop spans 14 amino acids. Trimming took 5 bases from V and 5 from J, leaving 16 bases between them. Germline CDR1 LGHNA, CDR2 YNFKEQ. Treatment here: roughly 18 received Ad26.COV2.S at low or high dose, single or two shots; roughly 5 received placebo; per-sample allocation not given. Specimens were obtained on day 63 following the first vaccine or placebo injection. The rearrangement joins TRBV4-2 to TRBJ2-7; tentatively, D is TRBD2 (5 bases). The source is a person aged 18-65 years who received the Ad26.COV2.S COVID-19 vaccine or a placebo. The source was peripheral blood, collected in a trial of Ad26.COV2.S vaccine versus placebo. In DNA, the CDR3 is TGTGCCAGCAGCTACGGACTTGAGCTCGACGAGCAGTACTTC. This encodes CASSYGLELDEQYF.